This passage covers 11 T cell receptor beta chains from one sample sequenced in a study of T cell clonotyping in hematopoietic cell transplantation. The data were produced by immunoSEQ multiplex PCR, yet TCRdb's version contains in-frame clones alone and is incomplete. The table records 5,700 or so clones, around 71% of them present only once. The sequencing used PBMCs, collected 180 days after allogeneic stem cell transplant. These receptors originate from a male patient aged 50 to 60 who had an allogeneic stem cell transplant from an unrelated donor, so the T cells may come from the graft donor. Some clones in this sample may be carry-over from other donors' samples.

This clone came up a few times. The chain couples TRBV18 to TRBJ1-1; tentatively, D is TRBD1 (5 bases). The V and J ends lost 4 bases and 4 bases respectively, with 16 bases between them. CDR1 KGHSH and CDR2 LQKENI come from the germline V gene. The CDR3 sequence is 15 residues long. The CDR3 is CASSRLNDQGTEAFF. Written as DNA, the CDR3 is TGTGCCAGCTCACGACTAAATGACCAGGGCACTGAAGCTTTCTTT.

This clone has only a few counts. The genes are TRBV6-5 and TRBJ2-7; no definite D call. Germline CDR1 reads MNHEY; CDR2 reads SVGAGI. Trimming stripped 0 bases from V and 2 bases from J, with 5 bases between. The CDR3 totals 13 residues. CDR3 in DNA: TGTGCCAGCAGTTACTCAAGGGCCTACGAGCAGTACTTC. This encodes CASSYSRAYEQYF.

J is TRBJ1-2 and V is TRBV30, with TRBD1 matching over 7 bases. CDR1 GTSNPN and CDR2 SVGIG come from the germline V gene (reference sequence). The CDR3 contains 15 residues. Trimming took 2 bases from V and 1 from J; bases not matched to a gene: 7. The CDR3 spells CAWSKGQGVNYGYTF. In DNA, the CDR3 is TGTGCCTGGAGTAAGGGGCAGGGGGTTAACTATGGCTACACCTTC. Full variable domain (remainder filled in from reference TRBV30 and TRBJ1-2): SQTIHQWPATLVQPVGSPLSLECTVEGTSNPNLYWYRQAAGRGLQLLFYSVGIGQISSEVPQNLSASRPQDRQFILSSKKLLLSDSGFYLCAWSKGQGVNYGYTFGSGTRLTVV.

CDR3 sequence: CASNQTGGQPQHF. For the CDR3, the DNA is TGTGCCAGCAACCAAACCGGGGGACAGCCCCAGCATTTT. The chain recombines TRBV6-5 with TRBJ1-5; D may be TRBD1 (5 bases). V was pared by 7 bases and J by 7 bases, with 14 bases between. Germline V gene sequence: CDR1 MNHEY, CDR2 SVGAGI. This CDR3 is 13 amino acids long.

V is TRBV5-4 and J is TRBJ1-5, with TRBD1 as a possible D gene (6 bases). This CDR3 comprises 12 residues. CDR1 and CDR2 (germline): SGHNT, YYREEE (reference sequence). The ends were cut back, 10 bases at V and 7 bases at J, with 15 bases in the middle. Here the CDR3 reads CAVQATGQPQHF. CDR3 sequence (DNA): TGTGCCGTACAGGCCACAGGGCAGCCCCAGCATTTT.

This clone turned up a few times. This chain joins TRBV5-4 and TRBJ1-1; D uncertain. The germline V gene has CDR1 SGHNT and CDR2 YYREEE (reference sequence). V lost 0 bases to trimming and J lost 0 bases, with 12 bases between them. There are 16 residues in the CDR3. The CDR3 DNA sequence: TGTGCCAGCAGCTTGGACGGTCATGCGATGAACACTGAAGCTTTCTTT. It encodes CASSLDGHAMNTEAFF.

The chain recombines TRBV19 with TRBJ1-4, with D possibly TRBD1 on 5 matching bases. The V end lost 6 bases, the J end lost 8 bases, and 22 bases lay between the germline ends. In germline, CDR1 is LNHDA, CDR2 SQIVND (reference sequence). This CDR3 is 16 amino acids long. The CDR3 reads CASSPEGTSRREKLFF. CDR3 bases: TGTGCCAGTAGCCCAGAGGGGACGAGTAGGCGCGAAAAACTGTTTTTT. Full variable domain (remainder filled in from reference TRBV19 and TRBJ1-4): DGGITQSPKYLFRKEGQNVTLSCEQNLNHDAMYWYRQDPGQGLRLIYYSQIVNDFQKGDIAEGYSVSREKKESFPLTVTSAQKNPTAFYLCASSPEGTSRREKLFFGSGTQLSVL.

This clone was seen just once. Here the CDR3 reads CASSSPGQGILSEAFF. CDR3 DNA: TGTGCCAGCAGTTCGCCGGGACAGGGAATACTAAGTGAAGCTTTCTTT. This rearrangement joins TRBV28 to TRBJ1-1, with 9 bases matching TRBD1. The CDR3 is made up of 16 amino acids. V was pared by 4 bases and J by 7 bases, with 13 bases of the junction left unmatched. Per germline, CDR1 MDHEN and CDR2 SYDVKM.

The chain joins TRBV4-1 to TRBJ1-1, with D uncertain. The CDR3 runs 12 residues. From germline, CDR1 is MGHRA and CDR2 YSYEKL. Trimming removed 0 bases at V and 7 bases at J, with 6 bases between. CDR3 nucleotides: TGCGCCAGCAGCCAAGAGCACGGTGAAGCTTTCTTT. Protein product: CASSQEHGEAFF.

As to this clone: The identical CDR3 is also encoded by other nucleotide sequences in the sample. V gene TRBV5-1 combines with J gene TRBJ2-7; D gene ambiguous. The CDR3 sequence is 11 residues long. V was clipped by 5 bases and J by 1 base, with 4 bases between them. Germline CDR1 reads SGHRS; CDR2 reads YFSETQ. DNA of the CDR3: TGCGCCAGCAGTTCGTCCTACGAGCAGTACTTC. Its translation is CASSSSYEQYF.

The chain couples TRBV7-2 to TRBJ1-1; D gene ambiguous. There are 14 residues in the CDR3. V lost 0 bases and J 6 bases, leaving 11 bases between the germline ends. From germline, CDR1 is SGHTA and CDR2 FQGNSA. The CDR3 DNA sequence: TGTGCCAGCAGCTTAGCGTTGTGGAGCGCTGAAGCTTTCTTT. Protein sequence: CASSLALWSAEAFF.